These 17 T cell receptor beta chains share one sample of origin, sequenced in a study of radiation and T cells in renal cell carcinoma. Sequencing was performed with immunoSEQ multiplex PCR; in TCRdb, only in-frame clones are kept and a portion is missing. The sample shows about 20,000 clones, approximately 80% of them seen only once. The time point: baseline pretreatment blood. Treatment described: 15 Gy SBRT to primary tumor, nephrectomy 4 weeks later. Sequenced material: blood, taken from a patient whose treatment included radiotherapy and nephrectomy. These receptors were obtained from a man between 60 and 75 years old with renal cell carcinoma.

This clone was counted between two and nine times. The rearrangement uses TRBV11-3 and TRBJ1-1; no clear D gene. The CDR3 runs 13 residues. In germline, CDR1 is SGHNT, CDR2 YENEEA. V was pared by 3 bases and J by 0 bases, with 5 bases between. CDR3 loop: CASSLDVNTEAFF. The DNA of the CDR3 is TGTGCCAGCAGCTTGGACGTGAACACTGAAGCTTTCTTT.

This clone was seen more than once but under ten times. The chain couples TRBV6-5 to TRBJ2-1, with unresolved D. This CDR3 is built from 8 residues. Germline V CDR1 and CDR2: MNHEY, SVGAGI. The V gene lost 9 bases and the J gene lost 14 bases, with 8 bases spanning the gap. The CDR3 spells CARELEFF. CDR3 DNA: TGTGCCAGGGAATTGGAGTTCTTC.

This clone was seen only a few times. The V gene is TRBV30, the J gene TRBJ2-7, with 9 positions matching TRBD1. V lost 5 bases, J lost 8 bases, and 7 bases stayed unmatched. The CDR3 spans 12 residues. From germline, CDR1 is GTSNPN and CDR2 SVGIG (reference sequence). In DNA form, the CDR3 reads TGTGCCTGGTGGGGGGGACAGGGAAAGCAGTACTTC. Its protein product is CAWWGGQGKQYF.

DNA for the CDR3: TGTGCCAGCAGCTTAGGGGTGCAAGAGACCCAGTACTTC. Its translation: CASSLGVQETQYF. This rearrangement joins TRBV5-6 to TRBJ2-5, with D perhaps TRBD1 (5 bases). With 2 bases removed from V and 2 bases from J, the gap between germline ends came to 7 bases. CDR1 is SGHDT and CDR2 is YYEEEE in the germline V gene. This CDR3 region has 13 residues.

The chain carries TRBV5-8 and TRBJ2-2, with 10 bases aligning to TRBD2. From germline, CDR1 is SGHTS and CDR2 YDEGEE. The CDR3 totals 17 residues. J gave up 3 bases and V 1 base, and 6 bases lay outside the gene matches. The CDR3 spells CASSLTASGSYTGELFF. The CDR3 nucleotides are TGTGCCAGCAGCTTGACGGCTAGCGGGAGTTACACCGGGGAGCTGTTTTTT.

The chain has TRBV4-1 and TRBJ2-1; a possible D gene is TRBD2 (6 bases). Trimming removed 4 bases at V and 3 bases at J, with 16 bases between. CDR1 is MGHRA, CDR2 YSYEKL, per germline. The CDR3 totals 16 residues. CDR3 sequence (DNA): TGCGCCAGCAGCCCAACCGGCCGGGGGATCTACAATGAGCAGTTCTTC. Translating it yields CASSPTGRGIYNEQFF.

In regard to this clone: Other DNA sequences in this specimen translate into the identical CDR3. This sequence joins TRBV7-3 and TRBJ2-3; unclear D gene. Trimming stripped 5 bases from V and 6 bases from J, with 9 bases between. The CDR3 is 12 residues long. Germline V gene lookup returns CDR1 SGHTA and CDR2 FQGTGA. The CDR3 sequence: CASSPSGDTQYF. CDR3 in DNA: TGTGCCAGCAGCCCCTCGGGCGATACGCAGTATTTT.

The sample holds many counts of this clone. This chain connects TRBV19 to TRBJ1-1, with 8 bases fitting TRBD1. The CDR3 spans 16 residues. Germline trimming cut 7 bases from V and 5 bases from J; bases unmatched to any gene: 15. Germline assignment: CDR1 LNHDA and CDR2 SQIVND (reference sequence). CDR3 region: CASTGQAAPLRTEAFF. The CDR3 nucleotides read TGTGCCAGTACGGGACAGGCGGCCCCCTTGAGGACTGAAGCTTTCTTT.

The chain has TRBV2 and TRBJ1-5, with D possibly being TRBD1 (5 bases). The CDR3 is made up of 13 amino acids. Deletions cut 4 bases from V and 3 bases from J, with 7 bases between. Germline V CDR1 and CDR2: SNHLY, FYNNEI. The CDR3 reads CASSGQNNQPQHF. The CDR3 region has the DNA TGTGCCAGCAGTGGACAGAACAATCAGCCCCAGCATTTT.

This sequence joins TRBV29-1 and TRBJ2-7; TRBD1 aligns across 9 bases. The germline V gene has CDR1 SQVTM and CDR2 ANQGSEA. The CDR3 covers 14 residues. V lost 3 bases, J lost 6 bases, and 9 bases stayed unmatched. The CDR3 region has the DNA TGCAGCGTTGAGGGGACAGGGCGTAGTCGCGAGCAGTACTTC. It codes for CSVEGTGRSREQYF.

J is TRBJ1-1 and V is TRBV19; 7 bases map to TRBD1. CDR3 length: 14 amino acids. Germline trimming cut 4 bases from V and 11 bases from J; bases unmatched to any gene: 13. CDR1 and CDR2 from the germline V gene are LNHDA and SQIVND (reference sequence). The CDR3 DNA sequence: TGTGCCAGTAGTAAACCCGACAGGGATCGTTCGGCTTTCTTT. Protein: CASSKPDRDRSAFF.

Sample share makes this clone medium-sized. The chain combines TRBV19 with TRBJ1-6, with D possibly matching TRBD1 (5 bases). V lost 7 bases and J 11 bases, leaving 21 bases between the germline ends. Germline CDR1 is LNHDA and CDR2 is SQIVND (reference sequence). The CDR3 is 15 residues long. The CDR3 coding sequence is TGTGCCAGTAAGGGGACCAATATAGCGTTAACACCCCTCCACTTT. Protein sequence: CASKGTNIALTPLHF.

The V call is TRBV4-1, the J call TRBJ1-2; TRBD1 aligns across 7 bases. Per the germline V gene, CDR1 is MGHRA and CDR2 is YSYEKL. CDR3 length: 21 residues. Trimming took 8 bases from V and 2 from J; bases not matched to a gene: 29. The CDR3 nucleotides are TGCGCCAGCCTTAGCCCCTCTGGTCCGCCCAACAGGGGACCCTGGAACTATGGCTACACCTTC. Protein sequence: CASLSPSGPPNRGPWNYGYTF.

This clone was detected a few times. This sequence joins TRBV7-2 and TRBJ1-1; no firm D call. V was clipped by 3 bases and J by 9 bases, with 14 bases between them. The CDR3 length is 13 residues. CDR1 and CDR2 from the germline V gene are SGHTA and FQGNSA. CDR3 protein: CASSLSVSNQAFF. DNA for the CDR3: TGTGCCAGCAGCTTGAGTGTATCGAATCAAGCTTTCTTT.

This sequence joins TRBV4-1 and TRBJ2-7, with D perhaps TRBD1 (5 bases). CDR1 is MGHRA, CDR2 YSYEKL, per germline. The CDR3 consists of 16 residues. Trimming pared 4 bases from V and 0 bases from J, leaving 16 bases between. The CDR3 DNA follows: TGCGCCAGCAGCCTAGGAATTGCGGACACCTCCTACGAGCAGTACTTC. Protein sequence: CASSLGIADTSYEQYF.

The chain has TRBV7-2 and TRBJ2-3; 7 bases line up with TRBD1. Germline V gene data show CDR1 as SGHTA and CDR2 as FQGNSA. The V segment lost 4 bases and the J segment 4 bases; nucleotides outside the gene matches: 5. This CDR3 is built from 14 residues. In DNA form, the CDR3 reads TGTGCCAGCAGCTACAGGACAGGCCCAGATACGCAGTATTTT. Protein sequence: CASSYRTGPDTQYF.

The chain joins TRBV7-3 to TRBJ2-1; D might be TRBD2 (5 bases). The CDR3 extends over 15 amino acids. Trimming pared 5 bases from V and 0 bases from J, leaving 11 bases between. Germline lookup yields CDR1 SGHTA and CDR2 FQGTGA. The CDR3 bases are TGTGCCAGCAGCCGGGATGGAAGCTCCTACAATGAGCAGTTCTTC. As protein: CASSRDGSSYNEQFF.